The rows below give T cell receptor beta chains drawn from one sample of a study of T cells in Graves' hyperthyroidism and ophthalmopathy. TCRdb reanalysed the multiplex PCR reads using MiXCR and keeps one entry per CDR3 protein. The table includes a few hundred thousand distinct CDR3 sequences, 35% to 55% detected once. The sequencing sample was made of peripheral blood or thyroid tissue (not recorded which). Source of these receptors: a woman younger than 30 with Graves' hyperthyroidism. Both conserved end residues are part of each CDR3. A D gene is named only where the DNA matches it firmly. Where a row states a size, it is once, few, many or the class of an expanded clone; other rows omit it.

TRBV7-2	TRBJ1-2	NA	TRBD1	TGTGCCAGCCACAGGGGGGCGCTCTATGGCTACACCTTC	CASHRGALYGYTF
TRBV7-7	TRBJ2-2	NA	NA	TGTGCTAGCAGCTTAGGACAATACACCGGGGAGCTGTTTTTT	CASSLGQYTGELFF
TRBV2	TRBJ1-1	NA	NA	TGTGCCAGCAGTGACGGCACAGGGCATGCTTTCTTT	CASSDGTGHAFF
TRBV7-2	TRBJ2-1	once	TRBD2	TGTGCCAGCAGCGTAGCGGGCCCTAGCCTGCAGTTCTTC	CASSVAGPSLQFF
TRBV12-3/TRBV12-4	TRBJ1-5	NA	NA	TGTGCCAGCAGAGAGGAAGCCCAGCATTTT	CASREEAQHF
TRBV4-2	TRBJ2-7	many	NA	TGTGCCAGCAGCCAAGAGGGCAGGGCTGACTCCTACGAGCAGTACTTC	CASSQEGRADSYEQYF
TRBV19	TRBJ1-4	many	TRBD1	TGTGCCAGTAGTCCATACCGGACAGGGGGCGGGGAAAAACTGTTTTTT	CASSPYRTGGGEKLFF
TRBV7-9	TRBJ2-3	NA	TRBD2	TGTGCCAGCAGCTCTGAGGGGACTAGCGGGCCCACAGATACGCAGTATTTT	CASSSEGTSGPTDTQYF
TRBV3-1	TRBJ2-7	few	NA	TGTGCCAGCAGCCAATTATGGACAGAGGGAGACCAGTACTTC	CASSQLWTEGDQYF
TRBV2	TRBJ2-6	NA	NA	TGTGCCAGCACGAGGGCCAACGTCCTGACTTTC	CASTRANVLTF
TRBV20-1	TRBJ2-3	NA	NA	TGCAGTGCAGAACAGGGACGCACAGATACGCAGTATTTT	CSAEQGRTDTQYF
TRBV7-9	TRBJ1-2	NA	NA	TGTGCCAGCAGCCTACTAGCGGGGGCGCATGGCTACACCTTC	CASSLLAGAHGYTF
TRBV7-2	TRBJ1-1	many	NA	TGTGCCAGCAGCTTAGGCGGTAGTGGCACTGAAGCTTTCTTT	CASSLGGSGTEAFF
TRBV20-1	TRBJ1-5	NA	NA	TGCAGTGCCCGTGGATCCTGGCCTCAGCCCCAGCATTTT	CSARGSWPQPQHF
TRBV10-3	TRBJ1-5	NA	TRBD1	TGTGCCAGCAGTACCGGGACAGGTCAGCCCCAGCATTTT	CASSTGTGQPQHF
TRBV7-7	TRBJ1-2	NA	NA	TGTGCCAGCAGCTTATTCGTGGGCTATGGCTACACCTTC	CASSLFVGYGYTF
TRBV7-3	TRBJ2-3	NA	NA	TGTGCCAGCAGCCCCGAGGCCCTCACAGATACGCAGTATTTT	CASSPEALTDTQYF
TRBV6-5	TRBJ1-1	many	TRBD1	TGTGCCAGCAGACCGCACGGGACAGGGGACACTGAAGCTTTCTTT	CASRPHGTGDTEAFF
TRBV11-1	TRBJ2-1	NA	NA	TGTGCCAGCAGCCACCTTAGAGATAATGAGCAGTTCTTC	CASSHLRDNEQFF
TRBV29-1	TRBJ1-1	few	NA	TGCAGTTTAGGAGGGAACACTGAAGCTTTCTTT	CSLGGNTEAFF
TRBV7-2	TRBJ1-3	NA	NA	TGTGCCAGCAGTCCCGGGAGGTTATTCGGCTACACCATATATTTT	CASSPGRLFGYTIYF
TRBV5-1	TRBJ1-4	NA	NA	TGCGCCAGCAGTCGGAGGGGTGCCGGGGCTAATGAAAAACTGTTTTTT	CASSRRGAGANEKLFF
TRBV20-1	TRBJ2-7	few	TRBD1	TGCAGTGCTAGGGCAGGGGGCAACGAGCAGTACTTC	CSARAGGNEQYF
TRBV4-1	TRBJ2-2	many	TRBD2	TGCGCCAGCAGCCAAAGCGGGAGGCCAAACGGGGAGCTGTTTTTT	CASSQSGRPNGELFF
TRBV12-5	TRBJ2-7	many	TRBD2	TGTGCCCAAGGCGGGAGGGCCGAGCAGTACTTC	CAQGGRAEQYF
TRBV27	TRBJ1-2	many	TRBD1	TGTGCCAGCAGTGTCGCACCCGGACAGGGTAATGGCTACACCTTC	CASSVAPGQGNGYTF
TRBV12-3/TRBV12-4	TRBJ2-5	many	TRBD2	TGTGCCAGCAGCCAGACCCTAGCGGTCCAAGAGACCCAGTACTTC	CASSQTLAVQETQYF
TRBV4-1	TRBJ2-3	NA	TRBD2	TGCGCCAGCAGCCAAGAATCCCTAGCGGGAGATACGCAGTATTTT	CASSQESLAGDTQYF
TRBV29-1	TRBJ2-3	few	NA	TGCAGCGTTGAAATTCCGGGACGGGCCACCGATACGCAGTATTTT	CSVEIPGRATDTQYF
TRBV6-5	TRBJ2-6	few	TRBD1	TGTGCCAGCAGCCGGGACAGGCCAATGAACTCTGGGGCCAACGTCCTGACTTTC	CASSRDRPMNSGANVLTF
TRBV24-1	TRBJ2-5	NA	TRBD2	TGTGCCACCAGTGGGGGACTAGCGGAGCAAGAGACCCAGTACTTC	CATSGGLAEQETQYF
TRBV7-9	TRBJ2-7	NA	TRBD2	TGTGCCAGCAGCCCTCTTGGGACTAGCGGGATCCACGAGCAGTACTTC	CASSPLGTSGIHEQYF
TRBV5-4	TRBJ2-2	many	TRBD2	TGTGCCAGCAGCTTGATTAGCGGGAGGAGTACCGGGGAGCTGTTTTTT	CASSLISGRSTGELFF
TRBV7-2	TRBJ1-4	NA	NA	TGTGCCAGCAGCCGAAGGGGGGGCACTAATGAAAAACTGTTTTTT	CASSRRGGTNEKLFF
TRBV3-1	TRBJ1-1	many	TRBD1	TGTGCCAGCAGCGAAATAGGGACAGTTGAAGCTTTCTTT	CASSEIGTVEAFF
TRBV18	TRBJ1-2	many	NA	TGTGCCAGCTCACCCACCGGGGGAATGGATGGCTACACCTTC	CASSPTGGMDGYTF
TRBV10-3	TRBJ2-7	NA	NA	TGTGCCAGCAGAAAGTGGGACGGTTACTACGAGCAGTACTTC	CASRKWDGYYEQYF